Listed below are T cell receptor beta chains from one sample, sequenced in a study of tumor and adjacent non-tumor tissue in lung cancer. Each CDR3 protein gets one entry after TCRdb re-called the multiplex PCR reads with MiXCR. The data hold roughly 90,000 distinct CDR3 sequences, with more than 65% observed a single time. The specimen was distant non-tumor lung tissue. These receptor sequences come from a woman aged 50 to 60 with non-small cell lung cancer. CDR3s include the opening cysteine and the closing phenylalanine or tryptophan.

CASGLALGTPEETQYF,TRBV7-8
CAISDILAGGSEQFF,TRBV10-3
CGVDATGRNYGYNF,TRBV29-1
CSAPDRGRTSGNEQYF,TRBV20-1
CASSRIVGVQAGELFF,TRBV4-1
CASSSTRRKEELSF,TRBV4-1
CASSRSIGKDETQYF,TRBV25-1
CATSPGQSVEAQYF,TRBV11-1
CASSFESGGDNEHFF,TRBV11-3
CTSSQQRSGRRTDTQYF,TRBV14
CASSPRHEGSYEQYF,TRBV12-3/TRBV12-4
CASRQTQSGTEAFF,TRBV7-9
CASRLREGAYEQYF,TRBV6-5
CAISARTSGINEQFF,TRBV10-3
CTSMDSGSIDTQYF,TRBV10-3
CANSFRGVETQYF,TRBV28
CASSYDTMGPYEQCF,TRBV6-6
CRVEAGGIGDLGLFF,TRBV29-1
CASNERGRHGQYF,TRBV6-2/TRBV6-3
CSVGGACWYEQYF,TRBV29-1
CASNRVLPTYEQCF,TRBV6-6